This is a list of T cell receptor beta chains from one sample in a study of CXCR3-negative and CXCR3-positive naive CD8 T cells. Reanalyzing the 5' RACE reads, TCRdb keeps one entry per CDR3 protein, without DNA. The sample has some 150,000 distinct CDR3 sequences. The material sequenced was naive CXCR3+ CD8+ T cells from blood. The receptors come from a human donor in good health. Some clones in this sample may be carry-over from other donors' samples. The CDR3 runs from the conserved cysteine through the conserved F or W.

J gene: TRBJ2-5; V gene: TRBV7-9; CDR3 protein: CASSFRIYQETQYF
J gene: TRBJ2-7; V gene: TRBV7-2; CDR3 protein: CASSSGWGQDEQYF
J gene: TRBJ2-5; V gene: TRBV12-3/TRBV12-4; CDR3 protein: CASSLDRVETQYF
J gene: TRBJ2-7; V gene: TRBV3-1; CDR3 protein: CASSLRLYEQYF
J gene: TRBJ2-7; V gene: TRBV6-5; CDR3 protein: CASRPQGAPYEQYF
J gene: TRBJ1-1; V gene: TRBV7-8; CDR3 protein: CASSLASEAFF
J gene: TRBJ2-5; V gene: TRBV7-9; CDR3 protein: CASSSEDRGQETQYF
J gene: TRBJ1-2; V gene: TRBV21-1; CDR3 protein: CASSKVGGQLLYGYTF
J gene: TRBJ2-1; V gene: TRBV7-2; CDR3 protein: CASSLELAGGPNEQFF
J gene: TRBJ2-7; V gene: TRBV7-9; CDR3 protein: CASSLAGGSFTYEQYF
J gene: TRBJ2-1; V gene: TRBV7-9; CDR3 protein: CASSPPVAGEQFF
J gene: TRBJ2-3; V gene: TRBV21-1; CDR3 protein: CASSLAGHTDTQYF
J gene: TRBJ2-5; V gene: TRBV5-5; CDR3 protein: CASIIIAGELGEIQYF
J gene: TRBJ2-7; V gene: TRBV19; CDR3 protein: CASSPQTRGLSYEQYF
J gene: TRBJ2-7; V gene: TRBV20-1; CDR3 protein: CSARDRVGTAIYEQYF
J gene: TRBJ1-3; V gene: TRBV15; CDR3 protein: CATSRNSGINSGNTIYF
J gene: TRBJ2-2; V gene: TRBV12-5; CDR3 protein: CASGPPPDDRVWLGGVELFF
J gene: TRBJ2-4; V gene: TRBV29-1; CDR3 protein: CSVVATGGGWIQYF
J gene: TRBJ2-7; V gene: TRBV5-1; CDR3 protein: CASSLGISYEQYF
J gene: TRBJ1-2; V gene: TRBV5-1; CDR3 protein: CASSFLTAYNYGYTF
J gene: TRBJ2-1; V gene: TRBV7-9; CDR3 protein: CASTRDVSYNEQFF
J gene: TRBJ2-5; V gene: TRBV20-1; CDR3 protein: CSAGQGANQETQYF
J gene: TRBJ2-1; V gene: TRBV5-6; CDR3 protein: CASSLAEAIEQFF
J gene: TRBJ2-7; V gene: TRBV5-4; CDR3 protein: CASSSSGGAGEQYF